A selection of T cell receptor beta chains follows, all from one sample in a study of radiotherapy plus CTLA-4 blockade in lung cancer. TCRdb's table, derived via immunoSEQ multiplex PCR, lists solely in-frame clones and lacks some. The sample consists of tens of thousands of clones, 77% of them appearing once. The source was peripheral blood, collected from a patient treated with radiotherapy plus ipilimumab. The origin of the receptors is a human donor with non-small cell lung cancer whose response to radiotherapy plus ipilimumab could not be evaluated. The CDR3 runs from the conserved cysteine through the conserved F or W. Each record gives: V gene, J gene, D gene, clone size, CDR3 DNA, CDR3 protein. The D gene is left open where the match is weak. Size is stated for part of the rows, as once, few or many counts, or as a class when the clone is expanded.

v_gene: TRBV4-3; j_gene: TRBJ2-7; d_gene: .; abundance: .; CDR3nt: TGCGCCAGCAGCCAAGTGGGGGGACGGTCAACCTACGAGCAGTACTTC; CDR3aa: CASSQVGGRSTYEQYF
v_gene: TRBV7-6; j_gene: TRBJ2-2; d_gene: .; abundance: .; CDR3nt: TGTGCCAGCAGCTTAGAAACAGCCCGTAGCACCGGGGAGCTGTTTTTT; CDR3aa: CASSLETARSTGELFF
v_gene: TRBV28; j_gene: TRBJ1-1; d_gene: .; abundance: .; CDR3nt: TGTGCCAGCAGTGGGGGGGCAGGTATAACTGAAGCTTTCTTT; CDR3aa: CASSGGAGITEAFF
v_gene: TRBV7-2; j_gene: TRBJ2-7; d_gene: .; abundance: .; CDR3nt: TGTGCCAGCAGCTTAGGCCATTCCTCCTACGAGCAGTACTTC; CDR3aa: CASSLGHSSYEQYF
v_gene: TRBV5-1; j_gene: TRBJ2-5; d_gene: TRBD1; abundance: .; CDR3nt: TGCGCCAGCAGCTTGTCGACAGGGGTTGAGACCCAGTACTTC; CDR3aa: CASSLSTGVETQYF
v_gene: TRBV5-1; j_gene: TRBJ2-1; d_gene: TRBD2; abundance: .; CDR3nt: TGCGCCAGCAGCGGTGGGGCTAGCGGGGGGATAAATGAGCAGTTCTTC; CDR3aa: CASSGGASGGINEQFF
v_gene: TRBV5-4; j_gene: TRBJ2-5; d_gene: TRBD2; abundance: .; CDR3nt: TGTGCCAGCAGCTTGGGTCCTAGCGGGATCCAAGAGACCCAGTACTTC; CDR3aa: CASSLGPSGIQETQYF
v_gene: TRBV19; j_gene: TRBJ2-6; d_gene: TRBD1; abundance: .; CDR3nt: TGTGCCAGTAGTGGGTCGGCAGGGGGCGCTGCCAACGTCCTGACTTTC; CDR3aa: CASSGSAGGAANVLTF
v_gene: TRBV27; j_gene: TRBJ2-3; d_gene: .; abundance: .; CDR3nt: TGTGCCAGCAGTTTATCGCGGCCTAGCACAGATACGCAGTATTTT; CDR3aa: CASSLSRPSTDTQYF
v_gene: TRBV19; j_gene: TRBJ2-3; d_gene: TRBD1; abundance: .; CDR3nt: TGTGCCAGTAGCGACACTTTAGTCATCACAGGGGCCAACACAGATACGCAGTATTTT; CDR3aa: CASSDTLVITGANTDTQYF
v_gene: TRBV28; j_gene: TRBJ1-1; d_gene: .; abundance: .; CDR3nt: TGTGCCAGCAGTGAGCAGAACACTGAAGCTTTCTTT; CDR3aa: CASSEQNTEAFF
v_gene: TRBV7-9; j_gene: TRBJ1-2; d_gene: .; abundance: once; CDR3nt: TGTGCCAGCAGCCCCCAGGGGTTCTATGGCTACACCTTC; CDR3aa: CASSPQGFYGYTF
v_gene: TRBV5-6; j_gene: TRBJ2-1; d_gene: .; abundance: .; CDR3nt: TGTGCCAGCAGCTCTCTAGCTCCCTACAATGAGCAGTTCTTC; CDR3aa: CASSSLAPYNEQFF
v_gene: TRBV5-1; j_gene: TRBJ2-2; d_gene: TRBD2; abundance: once; CDR3nt: TGCGCCAGCTCCTCGGGGCTAGCGGGGAACACCGGGGAGCTGTTTTTT; CDR3aa: CASSSGLAGNTGELFF
v_gene: TRBV11-1; j_gene: TRBJ2-5; d_gene: TRBD2; abundance: .; CDR3nt: TGTGCCAGCAGCCGAACCGGGTGGACTAGCGGAGACCAAGAGACCCAGTACTTC; CDR3aa: CASSRTGWTSGDQETQYF
v_gene: TRBV7-3; j_gene: TRBJ2-3; d_gene: .; abundance: .; CDR3nt: TGTGCCTGGGGGGGGCGGACAGATACGCAGTATTTT; CDR3aa: CAWGGRTDTQYF
v_gene: TRBV2; j_gene: TRBJ1-1; d_gene: .; abundance: .; CDR3nt: TGTGCCAGCAGTGAATTGAGGGCCGATCGTGAAGCTTTCTTT; CDR3aa: CASSELRADREAFF
v_gene: TRBV28; j_gene: TRBJ1-5; d_gene: .; abundance: once; CDR3nt: TGTGCCAGCAGTTTACTGGCGCGGTTTACCAATCAGCCCCAGCATTTT; CDR3aa: CASSLLARFTNQPQHF
v_gene: TRBV5-1; j_gene: TRBJ2-3; d_gene: TRBD2; abundance: .; CDR3nt: TGCGCCAGCAGCCCTAAGGCGGGAGGGCCGGATACGCAGTATTTT; CDR3aa: CASSPKAGGPDTQYF